This is a list of T cell receptor beta chains from one sample in a study of blood T cell repertoires in COVID-19. Method: immunoSEQ multiplex PCR; TCRdb's copy keeps in-frame clones and lacks some. The sample yields around 72,000 clones, about nine tenths seen once. The sequenced sample consisted of peripheral blood. These receptor sequences come from a man aged 50 to 59 with active COVID-19. Both conserved end residues are part of each CDR3. Fields, in order: D gene, clone size, V gene, J gene, CDR3 protein, CDR3 DNA. The D gene is left open where the match is weak. Some rows have no size entry. The others give once, few or many, or a class for an expanded clone.

D: .; size: .; V: TRBV30; J: TRBJ2-3; CDR3: CAWSVIRDTDTQYF; DNA: TGTGCCTGGAGTGTAATTAGAGACACAGATACGCAGTATTTT
D: .; size: .; V: TRBV5-1; J: TRBJ1-2; CDR3: CASSQDKVLYGYTF; DNA: TGCGCCAGCAGCCAGGACAAAGTATTATATGGCTACACCTTC
D: TRBD2; size: once; V: TRBV18; J: TRBJ2-2; CDR3: CASSPTGTSGSTGELFF; DNA: TGTGCCAGCTCACCCACCGGGACTAGCGGGAGTACCGGGGAGCTGTTTTTT
D: TRBD2; size: .; V: TRBV5-1; J: TRBJ2-7; CDR3: CASSLGLADSYEQYF; DNA: TGCGCCAGCAGCTTGGGACTAGCGGACTCCTACGAGCAGTACTTC
D: TRBD1; size: .; V: TRBV7-9; J: TRBJ2-1; CDR3: CASSAQGELQFF; DNA: TGTGCCAGCAGCGCGCAGGGGGAACTTCAGTTCTTC
D: .; size: .; V: TRBV7-2; J: TRBJ1-1; CDR3: CASSSRPLWGGNTEAFF; DNA: TGTGCCAGCAGCTCGCGGCCCTTATGGGGCGGTAACACTGAAGCTTTCTTT
D: TRBD1; size: .; V: TRBV2; J: TRBJ1-2; CDR3: CASSFNRGGDGYTF; DNA: TGTGCCAGCAGCTTTAACAGGGGGGGAGATGGCTACACCTTC
D: TRBD2; size: .; V: TRBV6-5; J: TRBJ2-2; CDR3: CATRQGGYYGELFF; DNA: TGTGCCACCCGGCAGGGAGGGTACTACGGGGAGCTGTTTTTT
D: .; size: .; V: TRBV6-5; J: TRBJ1-2; CDR3: CASSYERNYGYTF; DNA: TGTGCCAGCAGTTATGAGCGTAACTATGGCTACACCTTC
D: .; size: .; V: TRBV14; J: TRBJ2-3; CDR3: CASSQSEGDTQYF; DNA: TGTGCCAGCAGCCAAAGTGAGGGAGATACGCAGTATTTT
D: .; size: .; V: TRBV9; J: TRBJ1-5; CDR3: CASSTGQYNQPQHF; DNA: TGTGCCAGCAGCACCGGACAGTACAATCAGCCCCAGCATTTT
D: .; size: .; V: TRBV6-4; J: TRBJ2-1; CDR3: CASSDTYSTSYNEQFF; DNA: TGTGCCAGCAGTGACACTTACTCCACCTCCTACAATGAGCAGTTCTTC
D: .; size: .; V: TRBV6-2/TRBV6-3; J: TRBJ1-1; CDR3: CASSYSQGLSEAFF; DNA: TGTGCCAGCAGTTACTCGCAGGGGCTCTCTGAAGCTTTCTTT
D: .; size: .; V: TRBV7-6; J: TRBJ1-1; CDR3: CASSFGGWNTEAFF; DNA: TGTGCCAGCAGCTTCGGGGGATGGAACACTGAAGCTTTCTTT
D: .; size: .; V: TRBV28; J: TRBJ1-3; CDR3: CASSPGGGRSSGNTIYF; DNA: TGTGCCAGCAGTCCGGGCGGCGGGCGCTCCTCTGGAAACACCATATATTTT
D: TRBD2; size: .; V: TRBV2; J: TRBJ2-3; CDR3: CASSLGLAGVTQYF; DNA: TGTGCCAGCAGCCTGGGACTAGCGGGGGTTACGCAGTATTTT
D: TRBD2; size: .; V: TRBV7-9; J: TRBJ2-3; CDR3: CASPNGLAGEDTQYF; DNA: TGTGCCAGCCCCAATGGACTAGCGGGGGAAGATACGCAGTATTTT